One sample yielded the 7 T cell receptor beta chains listed below, sequenced in a study of neurological immune-mediated disorders. TCRdb re-called the 5' RACE reads with MiXCR, one entry per CDR3 protein. The sample lists about 66,000 distinct CDR3 sequences, around 4.2% seen once, with 1.3% in the top ten. The source material was PBMCs. The source of these receptors is a man aged 30 to 45 with multiple sclerosis.

The sample holds many counts of this clonotype. This sequence joins TRBV20-1 and TRBJ2-7, with TRBD1 identical over 9 bases. Germline CDR1 reads DFQATT; CDR2 reads SNEGSKA (reference sequence). V shed 6 bases, J shed 2 bases, and the junction held 5 bases outside the gene matches. CDR3 length: 13 amino acids. For the CDR3, the DNA is TGCAGTGCCGGACAGGGGATAGCCTACGAGCAGTACTTC. Amino acids: CSAGQGIAYEQYF.

The chain has TRBV5-1 and TRBJ1-2; the D is unclear. V dropped 4 bases and J dropped 6 bases, with 16 bases sitting between them. CDR1 is SGHRS and CDR2 is YFSETQ in the germline V gene. This CDR3 has 14 residues. CDR3 protein: CASSLTKGQNGYTF. The CDR3 DNA follows: TGCGCCAGCAGCCTGACCAAGGGCCAGAATGGCTACACCTTC.

This clonotype appeared a few times. Given a much more abundant clone one base away, this may be a read error. The rearrangement uses TRBV6-5 and TRBJ1-5; no clear D. CDR1 and CDR2 from the germline V gene are MNHEY and SVGAGI. The CDR3 sequence is 12 residues long. V was shortened by 5 bases and J by 10 bases, with 12 bases between the two germline ends. Here the CDR3 reads CASSKIGSPQHF. Here the CDR3 DNA reads TGTGCCAGCAGTAAAATCGGAAGTCCCCAGCATTTT.

This clonotype was seen repeatedly, ten times or more. CDR3 region: CASSLGQGSGYTF. CDR3 DNA: TGCGCCAGCAGCTTGGGACAGGGGTCGGGCTACACCTTC. The gene calls are TRBV5-1 and TRBJ1-2; 8 nucleotides agree with TRBD1. Germline-derived CDR1 and CDR2 are SGHRS and YFSETQ. The CDR3 is 13 amino acids. The J segment lost 8 bases and the V segment lost 0 bases, leaving 3 bases of the junction unmatched. Full variable domain (remainder filled in from reference TRBV5-1 and TRBJ1-2): KAGVTQTPRYLIKTRGQQVTLSCSPISGHRSVSWYQQTPGQGLQFLFEYFSETQRNKGNFPGRFSGRQFSNSRSEMNVSTLELGDSALYLCASSLGQGSGYTFGSGTRLTVV.

This clonotype was observed at least ten times. The chain uses TRBV20-1 and TRBJ2-6; D gene ambiguous. V lost 3 bases and J lost 0, with 12 bases in between. This CDR3 contains 16 residues. Germline CDR1 is DFQATT and CDR2 is SNEGSKA (reference sequence). Here the CDR3 reads CSASILTVSGANVLTF. The CDR3 DNA reads TGCAGTGCTAGTATACTTACTGTCTCTGGGGCCAACGTCCTGACTTTC.

This clonotype was recorded at least ten times. The chain joins TRBV5-1 to TRBJ2-3; a weak D match, TRBD1 (6 bases). The germline V and J ends were trimmed by 4 bases and 5 bases, with 17 bases remaining between them. Germline values: CDR1 SGHRS, CDR2 YFSETQ. The CDR3 sequence is 15 residues long. CDR3 sequence reads: CASSPGTSRGDTQYF. The DNA for the CDR3 is TGCGCCAGCAGCCCAGGGACATCGAGAGGAGATACGCAGTATTTT. The entire variable domain, with the rest obtained from reference TRBV5-1 and TRBJ2-3, is as follows: KAGVTQTPRYLIKTRGQQVTLSCSPISGHRSVSWYQQTPGQGLQFLFEYFSETQRNKGNFPGRFSGRQFSNSRSEMNVSTLELGDSALYLCASSPGTSRGDTQYFGPGTRLTVL.

The table lists this clonotype with many counts. The V call is TRBV5-8, the J call TRBJ1-5, with D maybe TRBD1 (5 bases). The CDR3 spans 15 residues. Trimming left V 2 bases short and J 2 bases short, with 11 bases between. The germline V gene has CDR1 SGHTS and CDR2 YDEGEE. The CDR3 sequence is CASSFGTRGNQPQHF. Here the CDR3 DNA reads TGTGCCAGCAGCTTCGGGACCCGAGGCAATCAGCCCCAGCATTTT. Looking up the rest from reference TRBV5-8 and TRBJ1-5 gives the full variable domain: EAGVTQSPTHLIKTRGQQATLRCSPISGHTSVYWYQQALGLGLQFLLWYDEGEERNRGNFPPRFSGRQFPNYSSELNVNALELEDSALYLCASSFGTRGNQPQHFGDGTRLSIL.